This entry is about one T cell receptor beta chain. Method: immunoSEQ multiplex PCR; TCRdb's copy keeps in-frame clones and lacks some. The sample records 160,000 or so clones, roughly 80% being singletons. The CDR3 has 17 residues. V trimming: 2 bases; J trimming: 2 bases; junction bases outside the gene matches: 9. Per the germline V gene, CDR1 is SGHVS and CDR2 is FQNEAQ. This specimen comes from a study of blood T cell repertoires in COVID-19. Sequenced: peripheral blood. The rearrangement uses TRBV7-8 and TRBJ2-7, with TRBD2 matching over 10 bases. The TCR comes from an elderly woman with acute or convalescent COVID-19. Here the CDR3 reads CASSLKVLAGSAYEQYF. The CDR3 DNA reads as TGTGCCAGCAGCTTAAAGGTACTAGCGGGGTCCGCCTACGAGCAGTACTTC.